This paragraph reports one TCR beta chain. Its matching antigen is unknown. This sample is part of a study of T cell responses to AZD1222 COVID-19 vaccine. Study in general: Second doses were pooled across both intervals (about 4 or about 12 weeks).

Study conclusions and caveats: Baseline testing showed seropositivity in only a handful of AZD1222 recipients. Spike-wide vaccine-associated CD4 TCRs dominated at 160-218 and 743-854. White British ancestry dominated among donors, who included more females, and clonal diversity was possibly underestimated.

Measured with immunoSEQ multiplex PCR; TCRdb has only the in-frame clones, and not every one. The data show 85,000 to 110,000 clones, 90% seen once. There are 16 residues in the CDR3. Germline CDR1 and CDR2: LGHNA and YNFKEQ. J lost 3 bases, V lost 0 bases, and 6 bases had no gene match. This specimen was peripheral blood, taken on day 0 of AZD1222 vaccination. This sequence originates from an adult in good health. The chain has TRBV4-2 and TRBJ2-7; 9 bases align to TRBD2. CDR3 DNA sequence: TGTGCCAGCAGCCAAGAATGGGCGGGGGGGCTCTACGAGCAGTACTTC. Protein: CASSQEWAGGLYEQYF.